This T cell receptor beta chain was recovered during a study of T cells in Graves' hyperthyroidism and ophthalmopathy. Findings and limits, study-wide: Blood shared most expanded thyroid clonotypes above 0.001. Through a model of 13 V-J features, ophthalmopathy was separated from stable hyperthyroidism.

V was pared by 5 bases and J by 6 bases, with 13 bases between. The CDR3 is 14 amino acids. Absent ophthalmopathy progression within 18 months defined stable Graves' hyperthyroidism. Amplification targeted TCR beta CDR3 regions from RNA transcripts. During a first-round RT-PCR of the TCR CDR3, the HTBI primer set was used. TCRdb independently ran MiXCR on the multiplex PCR reads; one entry per CDR3 protein. Of hundreds of thousands of distinct CDR3 sequences in the sample, 35% were seen once. As to this clonotype: Its specificity is unknown.

The material sequenced was blood. The TCR was taken from a woman aged 35 to 49 with Graves' hyperthyroidism. The rearrangement links TRBV12-3 or TRBV12-4 to TRBJ2-2, with D perhaps TRBD1 (6 bases). The chain's CDR3 is CASSKQGAAGELFF. The CDR3 nucleotides read TGTGCCAGCAGTAAACAGGGAGCGGCCGGGGAGCTGTTTTTT.